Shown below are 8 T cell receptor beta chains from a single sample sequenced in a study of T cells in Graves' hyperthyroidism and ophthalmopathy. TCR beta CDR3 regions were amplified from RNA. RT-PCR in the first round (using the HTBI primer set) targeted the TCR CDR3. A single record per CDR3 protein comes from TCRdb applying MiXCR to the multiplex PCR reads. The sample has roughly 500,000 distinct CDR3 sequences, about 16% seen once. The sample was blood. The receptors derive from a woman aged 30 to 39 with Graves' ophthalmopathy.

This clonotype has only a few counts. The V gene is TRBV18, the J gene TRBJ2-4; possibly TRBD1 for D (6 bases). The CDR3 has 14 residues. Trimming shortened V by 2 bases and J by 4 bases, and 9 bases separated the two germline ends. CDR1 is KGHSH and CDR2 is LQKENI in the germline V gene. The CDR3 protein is CASSPWTEKNIQYF. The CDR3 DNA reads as TGTGCCAGCTCACCATGGACAGAGAAAAACATTCAGTACTTC.

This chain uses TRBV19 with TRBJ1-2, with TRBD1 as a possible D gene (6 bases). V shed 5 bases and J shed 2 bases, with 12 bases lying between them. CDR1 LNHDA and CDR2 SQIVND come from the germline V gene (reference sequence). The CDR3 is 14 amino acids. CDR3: CASSADRLNYGYTF. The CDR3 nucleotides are TGTGCCAGTAGTGCCGACAGGCTAAACTATGGCTACACCTTC.

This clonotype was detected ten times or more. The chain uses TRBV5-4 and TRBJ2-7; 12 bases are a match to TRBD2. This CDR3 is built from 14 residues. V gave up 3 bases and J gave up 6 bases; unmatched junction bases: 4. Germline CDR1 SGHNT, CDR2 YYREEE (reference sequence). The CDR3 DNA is TGTGCCAGCAGCTCTAGCGGGAGGGCCTCCGAGCAGTACTTC. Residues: CASSSSGRASEQYF.

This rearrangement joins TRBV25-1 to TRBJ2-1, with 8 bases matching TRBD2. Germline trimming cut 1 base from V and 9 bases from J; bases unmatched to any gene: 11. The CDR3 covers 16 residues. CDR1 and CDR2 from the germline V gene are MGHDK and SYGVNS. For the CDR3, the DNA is TGTGCCAGCAGTGAATTCAGCGGGAGAGGGTTGGGTGAGCAGTTCTTC. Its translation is CASSEFSGRGLGEQFF.

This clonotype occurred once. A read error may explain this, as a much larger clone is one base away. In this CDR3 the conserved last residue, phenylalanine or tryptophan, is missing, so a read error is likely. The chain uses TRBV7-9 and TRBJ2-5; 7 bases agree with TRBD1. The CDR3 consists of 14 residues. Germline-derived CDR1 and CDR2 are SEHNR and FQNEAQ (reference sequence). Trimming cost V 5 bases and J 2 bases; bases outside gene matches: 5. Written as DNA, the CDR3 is TGTGCCAGCAGCACCGGACAGGAGCAAGAGACCCAGTACCTC. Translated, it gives CASSTGQEQETQYL.

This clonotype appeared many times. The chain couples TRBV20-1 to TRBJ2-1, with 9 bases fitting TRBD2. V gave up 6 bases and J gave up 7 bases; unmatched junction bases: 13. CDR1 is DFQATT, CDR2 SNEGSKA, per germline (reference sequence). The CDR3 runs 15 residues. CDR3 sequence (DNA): TGCAGTGCCCGACCTCTTTCGACTAGCGGTAATGAGCAGTTCTTC. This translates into CSARPLSTSGNEQFF.

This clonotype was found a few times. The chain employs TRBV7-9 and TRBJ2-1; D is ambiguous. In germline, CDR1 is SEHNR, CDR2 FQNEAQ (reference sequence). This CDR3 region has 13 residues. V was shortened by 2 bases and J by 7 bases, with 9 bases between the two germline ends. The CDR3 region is CASSLIPPNEQFF. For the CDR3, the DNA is TGTGCCAGCAGCTTAATCCCCCCTAATGAGCAGTTCTTC.

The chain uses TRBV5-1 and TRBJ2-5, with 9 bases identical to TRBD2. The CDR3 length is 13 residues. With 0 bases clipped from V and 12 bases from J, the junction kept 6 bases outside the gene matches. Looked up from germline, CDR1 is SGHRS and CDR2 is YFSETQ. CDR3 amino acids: CASSLEVAGVEYF. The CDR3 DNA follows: TGCGCCAGCAGCTTGGAAGTAGCGGGAGTCGAGTACTTC. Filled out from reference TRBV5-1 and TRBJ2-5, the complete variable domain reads KAGVTQTPRYLIKTRGQQVTLSCSPISGHRSVSWYQQTPGQGLQFLFEYFSETQRNKGNFPGRFSGRQFSNSRSEMNVSTLELGDSALYLCASSLEVAGVEYFGPGTRLLVL.